Following are 17 T cell receptor beta chains from one sample sequenced in a study of OX40 agonist ivuxolimab in advanced cancers. The assay was immunoSEQ multiplex PCR, and TCRdb's table has in-frame clones only and misses some. Altogether 85,000 to 100,000 clones are present, about 91% being singletons, with the ten largest covering around 0.3%. The sample consisted of CD4+ or CD8+ T cells sorted from blood, taken in a trial of the OX40 agonist ivuxolimab. The origin of the receptors is an adult with an advanced solid tumor such as melanoma, head and neck, liver or kidney cancer.

V usage is TRBV14 and J usage is TRBJ2-5; either TRBD1 or TRBD2 may fit D (5 bases each). The CDR3 extends over 14 amino acids. Per germline, CDR1 SGHDN and CDR2 FVKESK. Trimming removed 4 bases at V and 3 bases at J, with 12 bases between. CDR3 nucleotide sequence: TGTGCCAGCAGCCTCGGGACCGCGGAAGAGACCCAGTACTTC. This sequence encodes CASSLGTAEETQYF.

The J gene is TRBJ2-5, the V gene TRBV7-9; no clear D gene. The V end lost 5 bases, the J end lost 6 bases, and 19 bases lay between the germline ends. CDR1 and CDR2 from the germline V gene are SEHNR and FQNEAQ (reference sequence). The CDR3 runs to 15 residues. Written as DNA, the CDR3 is TGTGCCAGCAGCATAAACAACGGAAATCGCCAGACCCAGTACTTC. This gives the protein CASSINNGNRQTQYF. The complete variable domain, with remaining parts taken from reference TRBV7-9 and TRBJ2-5, reads DTGVSQNPRHKITKRGQNVTFRCDPISEHNRLYWYRQTLGQGPEFLTYFQNEAQLEKSRLLSDRFSAERPKGSFSTLEIQRTEQGDSAMYLCASSINNGNRQTQYFGPGTRLLVL.

V and J are TRBV6-1 and TRBJ2-7; tentative D call: TRBD2 (5 bases). The ends were cut back, 5 bases at V and 2 bases at J, with 13 bases in the middle. The CDR3 covers 14 residues. Germline V gene lookup returns CDR1 MNHNS and CDR2 SASEGT. The chain's CDR3 is CASSSPDGTYEQYF. CDR3 in DNA: TGTGCCAGCAGTAGCCCCGACGGGACCTACGAGCAGTACTTC.

The chain employs TRBV18 and TRBJ1-4; D ambiguous. CDR1 and CDR2 (germline): KGHSH, LQKENI. Trimming shortened V by 4 bases and J by 5 bases, and 8 bases separated the two germline ends. CDR3 length equals 13 residues. The CDR3 spells CASSQLKNEKLFF. The CDR3 DNA reads as TGTGCCAGCTCACAGCTCAAGAATGAAAAACTGTTTTTT.

J is TRBJ2-5 and V is TRBV6-5; possible D gene TRBD2, 6 bases. V was shortened by 5 bases and J by 2 bases, with 15 bases between the two germline ends. CDR3 length: 15 residues. Germline-derived CDR1 and CDR2 are MNHEY and SVGAGI. CDR3 bases: TGTGCCAGCAGTCGCTTGCAGGCGGGACAAGAGACCCAGTACTTC. This encodes CASSRLQAGQETQYF.

This rearrangement joins TRBV6-1 to TRBJ2-3; TRBD2 agrees at 7 bases. The CDR3 extends over 15 amino acids. CDR1 is MNHNS, CDR2 SASEGT, per germline. After removal of 1 base from V and 5 bases from J, the junction contained 6 bases not matched to a gene. The CDR3 spells CASSEGEGYGDTQYF. The CDR3 region has the DNA TGTGCCAGCAGTGAAGGGGAGGGATATGGAGATACGCAGTATTTT.

The rearrangement uses TRBV19 and TRBJ1-2; the D is unclear. Trimming removed 4 bases at V and 1 base at J, with 13 bases between. Germline loops: CDR1 LNHDA, CDR2 SQIVND (reference sequence). The CDR3 has 15 residues. The CDR3 sequence is CASSTRQSFNYGYTF. CDR3 DNA sequence: TGTGCCAGTAGTACTCGCCAGAGTTTTAACTATGGCTACACCTTC.

This clone was seen a single time. This rearrangement joins TRBV7-2 to TRBJ2-5; no reliable D call. Trimming left V 4 bases short and J 2 bases short, with 14 bases between. CDR3 size: 15 residues. Germline CDR1 reads SGHTA; CDR2 reads FQGNSA. The CDR3 sequence is CASSSTSLRQETQYF. In nucleotides, the CDR3 is TGTGCCAGCAGCTCAACATCTTTACGGCAAGAGACCCAGTACTTC.

Remarks on this clone: This CDR3 is also generated by other DNA sequences in the sample. The chain carries TRBV15 and TRBJ2-2, with D tentatively TRBD1 (5 bases). V was cut by 3 bases and J by 5 bases, with 7 bases left in between. Germline lookup yields CDR1 LNHNV and CDR2 YYDKDF (reference sequence). The CDR3 consists of 13 residues. CDR3 residues: CATSSRDTGELFF. In DNA, the CDR3 is TGTGCCACCAGCAGCAGGGATACCGGGGAGCTGTTTTTT.

V is TRBV7-8 and J is TRBJ1-1; no definite D call. This CDR3 comprises 22 residues. Germline-derived CDR1 and CDR2 are SGHVS and FQNEAQ. Trimming pared 5 bases from V and 0 bases from J, leaving 34 bases between. As DNA, the CDR3 is TGTGCCAGCAGCATAAAACGGGGTGGGGTGGGGAACTTCTTGCGGATGAACACTGAAGCTTTCTTT. This encodes CASSIKRGGVGNFLRMNTEAFF.

This clone was picked up one time. This chain joins TRBV28 and TRBJ2-2; no reliable D call. V lost 2 bases and J 1 base, leaving 8 bases between the germline ends. Germline-derived CDR1 and CDR2 are MDHEN and SYDVKM. This CDR3 is 15 amino acids long. The CDR3, as DNA: TGTGCCAGCAGTTTAGGCCTTATGAACACCGGGGAGCTGTTTTTT. As protein: CASSLGLMNTGELFF.

The chain recombines TRBV28 with TRBJ2-7, with a weak D call TRBD2 (6 bases). Germline V CDR1 and CDR2: MDHEN, SYDVKM. The CDR3 loop spans 14 amino acids. Trimming took off 6 bases at V and 3 bases at J, with 15 bases between the two ends. The CDR3 bases are TGTGCCAGCAGGCCCGTGGGGCGGGGCTACGAGCAGTACTTC. This encodes CASRPVGRGYEQYF.

The gene calls are TRBV28 and TRBJ2-3, with D unclear. V lost 4 bases and J 4 bases, leaving 15 bases between the germline ends. Germline CDR1 reads MDHEN; CDR2 reads SYDVKM. CDR3 length: 15 residues. CDR3 region: CASSSSTPRPDTQYF. CDR3 coding DNA: TGTGCCAGCAGTTCCTCTACCCCCCGGCCAGATACGCAGTATTTT.

In DNA, the CDR3 is TGTGCCAGCAGGGCAGGGACAGGGGGAAATGAGCAGTTCTTC. Its translation is CASRAGTGGNEQFF. The V gene is TRBV6-6, the J gene TRBJ2-1; 11 bases agree with TRBD1. The CDR3 extends over 14 amino acids. Per germline, CDR1 MNHNY and CDR2 SVGAGI (reference sequence). V dropped 6 bases and J dropped 7; count of bases not matched to a gene: 5.

Regarding this clone: A junction end diverges from the germline sequence, so it may reflect a read error. The chain employs TRBV7-8 and TRBJ2-3; 13 nucleotides line up with TRBD2. The germline gives CDR1 SGHVS, CDR2 FQNEAQ. The CDR3 covers 18 residues. In DNA, the CDR3 is TGTGCCAGTAGCTTAGGTTTACTAGCGGGAGGGCTCACAGATACGCAGTATTTT. This codes for CASSLGLLAGGLTDTQYF.

This sequence joins TRBV6-5 and TRBJ2-7, with TRBD1 matching 7 bases. V lost 5 bases, J lost 4 bases, and 8 bases stayed unmatched. Germline CDR1 reads MNHEY; CDR2 reads SVGAGI. The CDR3 spans 14 residues. The CDR3 coding sequence is TGTGCCAGCAGTGAACAAGGGGGCTGGTACGAGCAGTACTTC. Translation: CASSEQGGWYEQYF.

The chain joins TRBV19 to TRBJ1-5, with a weak D call TRBD1 (5 bases). Looked up from germline, CDR1 is LNHDA and CDR2 is SQIVND (reference sequence). V was shortened by 7 bases and J by 4 bases, with 14 bases between the two germline ends. CDR3 size: 14 residues. CDR3 residues: CASTPGRINQPQHF. CDR3 bases: TGTGCCAGTACCCCGGGACGGATAAATCAGCCCCAGCATTTT.